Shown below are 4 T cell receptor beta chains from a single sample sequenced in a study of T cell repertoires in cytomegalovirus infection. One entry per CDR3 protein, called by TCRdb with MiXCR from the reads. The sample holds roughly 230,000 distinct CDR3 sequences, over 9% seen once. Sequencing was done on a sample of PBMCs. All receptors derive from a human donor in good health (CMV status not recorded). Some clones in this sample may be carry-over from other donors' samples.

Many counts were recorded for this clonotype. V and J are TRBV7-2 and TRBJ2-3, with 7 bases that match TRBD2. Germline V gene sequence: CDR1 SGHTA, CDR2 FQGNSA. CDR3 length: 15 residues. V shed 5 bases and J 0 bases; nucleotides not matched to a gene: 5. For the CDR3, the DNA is TGTGCCAGCAGCCCGCTAGCGGCTAGCACAGATACGCAGTATTTT. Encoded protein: CASSPLAASTDTQYF. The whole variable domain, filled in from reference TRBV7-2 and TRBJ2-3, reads GAGVSQSPSNKVTEKGKDVELRCDPISGHTALYWYRQSLGQGLEFLIYFQGNSAPDKSGLPSDRFSAERTGGSVSTLTIQRTQQEDSAVYLCASSPLAASTDTQYFGPGTRLTVL.

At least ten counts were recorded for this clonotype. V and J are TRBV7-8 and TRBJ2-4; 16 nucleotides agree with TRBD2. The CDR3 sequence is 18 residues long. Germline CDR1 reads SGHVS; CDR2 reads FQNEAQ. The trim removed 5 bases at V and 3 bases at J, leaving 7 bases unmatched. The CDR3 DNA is TGTGCCAGCAGCGGGGGGACTAGCGGGGGGGCCGGCAAAAACATTCAGTACTTC. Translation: CASSGGTSGGAGKNIQYF.

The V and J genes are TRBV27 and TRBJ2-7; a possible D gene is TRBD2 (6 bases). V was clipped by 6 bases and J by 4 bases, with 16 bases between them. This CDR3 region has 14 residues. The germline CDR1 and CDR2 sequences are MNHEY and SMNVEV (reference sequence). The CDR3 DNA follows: TGTGCCAGCAGGGTGCGGGACTCCCCGTACGAGCAGTACTTC. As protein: CASRVRDSPYEQYF.

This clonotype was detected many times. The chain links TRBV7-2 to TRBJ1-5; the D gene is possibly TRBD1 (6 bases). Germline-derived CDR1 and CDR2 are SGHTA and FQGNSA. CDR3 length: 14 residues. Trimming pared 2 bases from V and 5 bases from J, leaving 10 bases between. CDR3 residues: CASSLPGDYQPQHF. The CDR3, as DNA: TGTGCCAGCAGCTTACCAGGGGACTATCAGCCCCAGCATTTT.